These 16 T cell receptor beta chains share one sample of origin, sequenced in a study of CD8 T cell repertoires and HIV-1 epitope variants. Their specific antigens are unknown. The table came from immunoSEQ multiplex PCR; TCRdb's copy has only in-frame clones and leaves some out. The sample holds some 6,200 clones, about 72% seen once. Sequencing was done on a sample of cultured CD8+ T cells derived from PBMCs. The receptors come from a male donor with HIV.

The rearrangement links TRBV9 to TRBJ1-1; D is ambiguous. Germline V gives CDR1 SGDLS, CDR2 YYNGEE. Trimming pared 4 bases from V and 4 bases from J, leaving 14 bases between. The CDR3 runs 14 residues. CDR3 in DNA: TGTGCCAGCAGCCCCTCCGGTGGCATCACTGAAGCTTTCTTT. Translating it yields CASSPSGGITEAFF.

The CDR3 DNA sequence: TGCGCCAGCAGTGAGGGACAGGGGGCTTACGAGCAGTACTTC. It encodes CASSEGQGAYEQYF. This chain links TRBV10-2 with TRBJ2-7; 11 bases agree with TRBD1. The CDR3 spans 14 residues. J lost 4 bases, V lost 2 bases, and 1 base had no gene match. CDR1 and CDR2 (germline): WSHSY, SAAADI.

CDR3 amino acids: CATSRAQGTGGSYNEQFF. The CDR3 DNA follows: TGTGCCACCAGCAGAGCCCAAGGGACAGGGGGCAGCTACAATGAGCAGTTCTTC. This chain connects TRBV15 to TRBJ2-1; 12 bases are shared with TRBD1. The CDR3 is made up of 18 amino acids. Germline-derived CDR1 and CDR2 are LNHNV and YYDKDF (reference sequence). The J segment lost 3 bases and the V segment lost 1 base, leaving 7 bases of the junction unmatched. Drawing the rest from reference TRBV15 and TRBJ2-1, the complete variable domain is DAMVIQNPRYQVTQFGKPVTLSCSQTLNHNVMYWYQQKSSQAPKLLFHYYDKDFNNEADTPDNFQSRRPNTSFCFLDIRSPGLGDTAMYLCATSRAQGTGGSYNEQFFGPGTRLTVL.

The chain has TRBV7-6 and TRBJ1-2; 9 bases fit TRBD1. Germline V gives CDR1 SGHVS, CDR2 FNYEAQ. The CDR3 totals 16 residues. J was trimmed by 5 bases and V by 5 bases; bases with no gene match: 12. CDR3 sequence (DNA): TGTGCCAGCAGCCCGGGGACAGGGCTGAATTCTTATGGCTACACCTTC. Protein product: CASSPGTGLNSYGYTF. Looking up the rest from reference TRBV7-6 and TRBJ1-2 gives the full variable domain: GAGVSQSPRYKVTKRGQDVALRCDPISGHVSLYWYRQALGQGPEFLTYFNYEAQQDKSGLPNDRFSAERPEGSISTLTIQRTEQRDSAMYRCASSPGTGLNSYGYTFGSGTRLTVV.

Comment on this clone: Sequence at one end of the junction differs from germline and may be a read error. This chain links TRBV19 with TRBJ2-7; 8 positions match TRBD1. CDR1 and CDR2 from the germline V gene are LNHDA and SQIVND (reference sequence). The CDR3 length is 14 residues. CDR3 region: CASSPRQGSYEQYF. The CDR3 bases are TGTGCCAGTAGTCCCCGACAGGGGTCCTATGAGCAGTACTTC.

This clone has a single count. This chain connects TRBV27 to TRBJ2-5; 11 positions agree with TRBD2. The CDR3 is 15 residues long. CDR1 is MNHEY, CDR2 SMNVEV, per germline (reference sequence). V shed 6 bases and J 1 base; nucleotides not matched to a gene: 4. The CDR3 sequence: CASSSSGGTQETQYF. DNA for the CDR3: TGTGCCAGCAGCTCTAGCGGGGGGACCCAAGAGACCCAGTACTTC.

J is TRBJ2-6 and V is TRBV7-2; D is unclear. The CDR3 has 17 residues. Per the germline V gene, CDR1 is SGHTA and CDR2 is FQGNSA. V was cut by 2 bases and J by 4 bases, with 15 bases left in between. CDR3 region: CASSLRSTASGANVLTF. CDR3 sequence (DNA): TGTGCCAGCAGCTTAAGGTCCACGGCCTCCGGGGCCAACGTCCTGACTTTC.

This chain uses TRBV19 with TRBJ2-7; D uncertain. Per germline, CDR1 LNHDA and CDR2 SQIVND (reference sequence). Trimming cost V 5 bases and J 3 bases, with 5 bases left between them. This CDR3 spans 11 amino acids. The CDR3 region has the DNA TGTGCCAGTAGTTCCGGCTACGAGCAGTACTTC. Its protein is CASSSGYEQYF. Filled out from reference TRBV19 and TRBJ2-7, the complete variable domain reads DGGITQSPKYLFRKEGQNVTLSCEQNLNHDAMYWYRQDPGQGLRLIYYSQIVNDFQKGDIAEGYSVSREKKESFPLTVTSAQKNPTAFYLCASSSGYEQYFGPGTRLTVT.

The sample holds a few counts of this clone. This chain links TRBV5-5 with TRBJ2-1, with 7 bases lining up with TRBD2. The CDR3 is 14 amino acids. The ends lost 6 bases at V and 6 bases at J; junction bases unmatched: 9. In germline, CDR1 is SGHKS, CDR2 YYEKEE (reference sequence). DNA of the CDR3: TGTGCCAGCACCGAAAGGAGCGGGGTCAATGAGCAGTTCTTC. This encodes CASTERSGVNEQFF.

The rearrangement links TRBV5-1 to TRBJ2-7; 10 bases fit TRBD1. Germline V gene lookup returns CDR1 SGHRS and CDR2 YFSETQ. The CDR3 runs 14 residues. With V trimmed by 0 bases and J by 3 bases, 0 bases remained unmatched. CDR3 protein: CASSLGTGGYEQYF. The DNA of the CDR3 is TGCGCCAGCAGCTTGGGGACAGGGGGCTACGAGCAGTACTTC.

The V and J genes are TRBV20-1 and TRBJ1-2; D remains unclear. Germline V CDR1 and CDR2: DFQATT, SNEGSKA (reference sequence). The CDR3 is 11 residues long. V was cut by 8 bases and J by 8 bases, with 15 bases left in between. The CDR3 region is CSTPVSGGYTF. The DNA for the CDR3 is TGCAGTACTCCAGTGTCGGGGGGCTACACCTTC.

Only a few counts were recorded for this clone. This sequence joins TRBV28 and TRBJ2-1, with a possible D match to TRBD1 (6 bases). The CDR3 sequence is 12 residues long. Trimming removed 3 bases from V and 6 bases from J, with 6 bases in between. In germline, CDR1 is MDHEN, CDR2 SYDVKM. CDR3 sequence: CASSLTGNEQFF. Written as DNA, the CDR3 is TGTGCCAGCAGTTTGACAGGCAATGAGCAGTTCTTC.

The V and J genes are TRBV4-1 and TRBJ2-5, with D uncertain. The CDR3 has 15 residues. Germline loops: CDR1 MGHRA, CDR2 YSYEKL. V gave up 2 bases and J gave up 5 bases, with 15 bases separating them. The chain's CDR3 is CASSQTDLGGETQYF. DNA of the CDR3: TGCGCCAGCAGCCAAACAGACCTGGGTGGGGAGACCCAGTACTTC.

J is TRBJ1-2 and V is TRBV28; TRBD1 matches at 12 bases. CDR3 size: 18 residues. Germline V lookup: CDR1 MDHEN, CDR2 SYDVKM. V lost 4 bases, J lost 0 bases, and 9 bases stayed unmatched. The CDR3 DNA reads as TGTGCCAGCAGTTCTACTGCCGGGACAGGGGGCCCTAACTATGGCTACACCTTC. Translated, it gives CASSSTAGTGGPNYGYTF.

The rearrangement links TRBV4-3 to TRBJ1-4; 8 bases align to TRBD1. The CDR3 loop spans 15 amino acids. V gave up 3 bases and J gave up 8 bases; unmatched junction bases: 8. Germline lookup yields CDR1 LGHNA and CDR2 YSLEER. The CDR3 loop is CASSQAGGAEEKLFF. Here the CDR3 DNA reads TGCGCCAGCAGCCAGGCAGGGGGCGCCGAGGAAAAACTGTTTTTT.

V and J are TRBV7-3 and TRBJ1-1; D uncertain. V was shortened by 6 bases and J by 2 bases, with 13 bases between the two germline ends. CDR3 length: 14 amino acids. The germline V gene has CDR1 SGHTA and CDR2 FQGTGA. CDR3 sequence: CASRKSTGNTEAFF. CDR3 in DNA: TGTGCCAGCAGAAAAAGTACGGGTAACACTGAAGCTTTCTTT.